This T cell receptor (beta chain) was profiled in a study of blood T cell repertoires in COVID-19. Study context: PBMCs, B-cell-depleted T cells, or T cells were the source of the cDNA or gDNA that made up the material.

This CDR3 has 14 residues. Deletions cut 2 bases from V and 6 bases from J, with 11 bases between. Germline V CDR1 and CDR2: SGHNT, YENEEA. As processed by the authors: How many nucleated cells were present was estimated from reference gene primer amplification. Profiling relied on immunoSEQ multiplex PCR, and the TCRdb table lists in-frame clones only, not all of them. The V and J calls and the clone size are those of that table, but D and trimming were determined from the DNA. The sample carries approximately 310,000 clones, around 87% recorded once. The clonotype originates from a man between 45 and 60 years old with active or convalescent COVID-19. Sequencing input: peripheral blood. The J gene is TRBJ2-1, the V gene TRBV11-3; D ambiguous. The CDR3 sequence: CASSLLTGGNEQFF. In DNA form, the CDR3 reads TGTGCCAGCAGCTTACTGACGGGTGGCAATGAGCAGTTCTTC.